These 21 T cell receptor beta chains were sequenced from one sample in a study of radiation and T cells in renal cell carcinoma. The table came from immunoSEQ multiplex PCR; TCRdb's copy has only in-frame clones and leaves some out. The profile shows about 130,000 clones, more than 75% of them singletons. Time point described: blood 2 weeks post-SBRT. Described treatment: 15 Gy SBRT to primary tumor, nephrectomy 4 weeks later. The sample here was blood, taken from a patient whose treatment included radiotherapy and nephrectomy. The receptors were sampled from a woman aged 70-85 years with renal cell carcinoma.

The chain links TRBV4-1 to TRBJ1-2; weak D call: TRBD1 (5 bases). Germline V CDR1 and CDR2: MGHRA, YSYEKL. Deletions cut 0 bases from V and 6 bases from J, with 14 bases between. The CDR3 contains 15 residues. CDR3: CASSQEAGRVDGYTF. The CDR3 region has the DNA TGCGCCAGCAGCCAAGAGGCAGGGAGGGTGGATGGCTACACCTTC.

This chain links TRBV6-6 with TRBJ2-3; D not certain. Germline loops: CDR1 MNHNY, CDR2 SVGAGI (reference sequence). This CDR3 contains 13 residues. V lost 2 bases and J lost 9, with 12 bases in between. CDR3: CASSYGDFDTQYF. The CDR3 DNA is TGTGCCAGCAGTTACGGGGATTTCGACACGCAGTATTTT.

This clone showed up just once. The chain's CDR3 is CASSLGRLARSTGELFF. The CDR3 DNA reads TGTGCCAGCAGTTTAGGGCGGCTAGCGCGTAGCACCGGGGAGCTGTTTTTT. The J gene is TRBJ2-2, the V gene TRBV28; weak D call: TRBD2 (6 bases). Trimming removed 2 bases at V and 4 bases at J, with 17 bases between. Germline loops: CDR1 MDHEN, CDR2 SYDVKM. This CDR3 spans 17 amino acids.

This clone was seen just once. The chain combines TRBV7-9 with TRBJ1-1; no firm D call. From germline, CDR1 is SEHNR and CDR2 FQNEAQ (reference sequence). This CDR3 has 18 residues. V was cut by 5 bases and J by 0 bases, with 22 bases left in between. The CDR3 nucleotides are TGTGCCAGCAGCGACTTAGGCCCCACAGTTCGCATGAACACTGAAGCTTTCTTT. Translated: CASSDLGPTVRMNTEAFF.

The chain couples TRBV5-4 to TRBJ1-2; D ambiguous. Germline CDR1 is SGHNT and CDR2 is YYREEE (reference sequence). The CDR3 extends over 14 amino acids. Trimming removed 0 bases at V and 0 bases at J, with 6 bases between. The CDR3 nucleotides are TGTGCCAGCAGCTTGGAGGGTTCTAACTATGGCTACACCTTC. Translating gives CASSLEGSNYGYTF.

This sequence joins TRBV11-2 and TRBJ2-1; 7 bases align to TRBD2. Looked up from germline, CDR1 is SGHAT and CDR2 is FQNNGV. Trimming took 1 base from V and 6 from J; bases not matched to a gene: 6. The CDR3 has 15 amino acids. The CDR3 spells CASSLGRSGVNEQFF. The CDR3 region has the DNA TGTGCCAGCAGCTTAGGGAGAAGCGGGGTCAATGAGCAGTTCTTC.

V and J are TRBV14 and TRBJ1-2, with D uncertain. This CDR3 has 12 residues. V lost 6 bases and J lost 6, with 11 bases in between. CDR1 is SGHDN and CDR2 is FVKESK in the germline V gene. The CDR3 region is CASSKVGDGYTF. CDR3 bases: TGTGCCAGCAGTAAAGTCGGCGATGGCTACACCTTC. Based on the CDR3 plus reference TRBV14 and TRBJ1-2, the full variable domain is EAGVTQFPSHSVIEKGQTVTLRCDPISGHDNLYWYRRVMGKEIKFLLHFVKESKQDESGMPNNRFLAERTGGTYSTLKVQPAELEDSGVYFCASSKVGDGYTFGSGTRLTVV.

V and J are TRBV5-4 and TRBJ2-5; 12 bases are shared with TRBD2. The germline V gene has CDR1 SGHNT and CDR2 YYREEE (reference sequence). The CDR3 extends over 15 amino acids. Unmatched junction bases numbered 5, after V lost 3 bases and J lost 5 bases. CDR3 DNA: TGTGCCAGCAGCTCTAGCGGGGGGGCCCGGGAGACCCAGTACTTC. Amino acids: CASSSSGGARETQYF. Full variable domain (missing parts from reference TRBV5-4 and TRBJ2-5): ETGVTQSPTHLIKTRGQQVTLRCSSQSGHNTVSWYQQALGQGPQFIFQYYREEENGRGNFPPRFSGLQFPNYSSELNVNALELDDSALYLCASSSSGGARETQYFGPGTRLLVL.

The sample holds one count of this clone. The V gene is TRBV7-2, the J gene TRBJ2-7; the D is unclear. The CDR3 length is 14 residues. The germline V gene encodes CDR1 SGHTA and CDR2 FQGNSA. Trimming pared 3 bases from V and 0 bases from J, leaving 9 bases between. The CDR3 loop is CASSFGHNSYEQYF. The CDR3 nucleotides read TGTGCCAGCAGCTTTGGGCATAACTCCTACGAGCAGTACTTC. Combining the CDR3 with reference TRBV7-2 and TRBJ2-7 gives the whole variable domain GAGVSQSPSNKVTEKGKDVELRCDPISGHTALYWYRQSLGQGLEFLIYFQGNSAPDKSGLPSDRFSAERTGGSVSTLTIQRTQQEDSAVYLCASSFGHNSYEQYFGPGTRLTVT.

CDR3 sequence reads: CASSVTGQAAPLHF. CDR3 nucleotides: TGTGCCAGCAGCGTAACGGGACAGGCTGCACCCCTCCACTTT. The rearrangement links TRBV9 to TRBJ1-6; 8 bases are shared with TRBD1. Germline V gene data show CDR1 as SGDLS and CDR2 as YYNGEE. The CDR3 covers 14 residues. Germline trimming cut 1 base from V and 11 bases from J; bases unmatched to any gene: 5.

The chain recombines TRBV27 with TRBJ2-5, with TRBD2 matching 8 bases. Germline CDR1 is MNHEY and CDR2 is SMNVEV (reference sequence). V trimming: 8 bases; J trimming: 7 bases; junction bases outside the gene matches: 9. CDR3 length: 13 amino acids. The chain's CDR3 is CASGPGLDRTQYF. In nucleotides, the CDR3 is TGTGCCAGCGGCCCGGGACTAGATCGGACCCAGTACTTC.

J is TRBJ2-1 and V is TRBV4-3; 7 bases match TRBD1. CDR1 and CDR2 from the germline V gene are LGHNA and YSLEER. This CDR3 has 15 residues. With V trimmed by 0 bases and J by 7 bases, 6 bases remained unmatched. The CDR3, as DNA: TGCGCCAGCAGCCAAGATGAGCGGACAGGTAATGAGCAGTTCTTC. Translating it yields CASSQDERTGNEQFF.

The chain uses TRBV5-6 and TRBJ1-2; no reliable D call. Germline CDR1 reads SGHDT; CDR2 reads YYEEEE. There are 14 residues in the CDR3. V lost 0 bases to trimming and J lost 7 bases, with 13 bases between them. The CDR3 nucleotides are TGTGCCAGCAGCTTGGGGCCTATGCAGCTTGGCTACACCTTC. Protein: CASSLGPMQLGYTF.

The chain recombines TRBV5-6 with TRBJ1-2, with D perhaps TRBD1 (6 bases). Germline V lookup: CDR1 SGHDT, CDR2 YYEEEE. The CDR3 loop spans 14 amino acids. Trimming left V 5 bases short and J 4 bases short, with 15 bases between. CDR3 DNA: TGTGCCAGCAGACCGACAGGCAGTGTCTATGGCTACACCTTC. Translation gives CASRPTGSVYGYTF.

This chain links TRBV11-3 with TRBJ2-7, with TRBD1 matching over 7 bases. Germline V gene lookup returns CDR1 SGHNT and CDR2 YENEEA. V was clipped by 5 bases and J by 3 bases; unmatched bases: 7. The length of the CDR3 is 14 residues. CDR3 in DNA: TGTGCCAGCAGCCAACGGACAGGTGTCTACGAGCAGTACTTC. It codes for CASSQRTGVYEQYF.

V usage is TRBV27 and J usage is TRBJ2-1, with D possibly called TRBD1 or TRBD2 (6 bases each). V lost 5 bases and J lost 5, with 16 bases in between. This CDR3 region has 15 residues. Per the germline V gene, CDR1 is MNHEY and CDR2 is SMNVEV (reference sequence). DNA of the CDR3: TGTGCCAGCAGTCCCTCCCGGAGGGGGAACAATGAGCAGTTCTTC. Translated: CASSPSRRGNNEQFF.

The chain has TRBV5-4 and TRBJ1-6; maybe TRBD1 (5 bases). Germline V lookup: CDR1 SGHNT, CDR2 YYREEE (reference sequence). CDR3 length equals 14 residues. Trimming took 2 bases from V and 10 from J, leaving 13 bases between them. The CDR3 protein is CASSFFRGRSPLHF. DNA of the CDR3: TGTGCCAGCAGCTTTTTTAGGGGAAGGTCACCCCTCCACTTT.

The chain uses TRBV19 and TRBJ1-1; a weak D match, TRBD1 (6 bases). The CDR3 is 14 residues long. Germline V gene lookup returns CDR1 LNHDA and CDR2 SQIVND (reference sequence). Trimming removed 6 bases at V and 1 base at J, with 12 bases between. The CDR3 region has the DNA TGTGCCAGTAGGGAGGGACAACAGAACACTGAAGCTTTCTTT. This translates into CASREGQQNTEAFF.

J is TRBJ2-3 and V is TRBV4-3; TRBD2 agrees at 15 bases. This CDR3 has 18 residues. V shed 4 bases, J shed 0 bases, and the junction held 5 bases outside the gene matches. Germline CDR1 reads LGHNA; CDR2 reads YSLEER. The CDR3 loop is CASSRTSGGGTSTDTQYF. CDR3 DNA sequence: TGCGCCAGCAGCCGGACTAGCGGGGGGGGGACTAGCACAGATACGCAGTATTTT.

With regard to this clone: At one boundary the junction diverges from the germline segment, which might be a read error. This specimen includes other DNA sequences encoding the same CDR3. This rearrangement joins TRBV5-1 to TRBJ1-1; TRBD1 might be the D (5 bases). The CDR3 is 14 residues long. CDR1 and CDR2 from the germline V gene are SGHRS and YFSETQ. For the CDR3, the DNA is TGCGCCAGCAGGGCGAGGGACTTCAACACTGAAGCTTTCTTC. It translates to CASRARDFNTEAFF.

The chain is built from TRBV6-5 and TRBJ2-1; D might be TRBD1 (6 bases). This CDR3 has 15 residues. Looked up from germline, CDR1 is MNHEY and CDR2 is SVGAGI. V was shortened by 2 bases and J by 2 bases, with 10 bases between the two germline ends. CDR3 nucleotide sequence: TGTGCCAGCAGTTACGGGCAGGGGACCTACAATGAGCAGTTCTTC. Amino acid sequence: CASSYGQGTYNEQFF.